The 22 T cell receptor beta chains below all came from one sample that was sequenced in a study of response to subunit inactivated influenza vaccine. TCRdb re-derived calls from the RT-PCR reads in MiXCR, one entry per CDR3 protein. The table lists some 200,000 distinct CDR3 sequences, 9.5% to 15% of them singletons. This same sample was also part of a study on T cells expressing NK-cell markers. That paper adds: For TCR beta, cDNA was produced by 5'RACE template switching with UMIs.

Sequencing used CD8+ T cells sorted from PBMCs, obtained 11 to 12 days after vaccination. All receptors derive from a man aged 45-60 years who received an inactivated influenza vaccine.

CDR3 sequence reads: CASSLIGGVGETQYF. The CDR3 nucleotides are TGTGCCAGCAGCCTGATTGGGGGAGTAGGAGAGACCCAGTACTTC. The chain employs TRBV7-3 and TRBJ2-5; D is possibly TRBD1 or TRBD2 (5 bases each). CDR3 length: 15 residues. Trimming removed 5 bases at V and 4 bases at J, with 17 bases between. Per the germline V gene, CDR1 is SGHTA and CDR2 is FQGTGA.

The rearrangement links TRBV29-1 to TRBJ2-2; 9 nucleotides line up with TRBD1. The trim removed 1 base at V and 3 bases at J, leaving 3 bases unmatched. The CDR3 sequence is 15 residues long. Germline loops: CDR1 SQVTM, CDR2 ANQGSEA. The CDR3 protein is CSVEGGTGYTGELFF. In nucleotides, the CDR3 is TGCAGCGTTGAAGGTGGGACAGGGTACACCGGGGAGCTGTTTTTT.

The rearrangement uses TRBV7-9 and TRBJ2-7; 7 nucleotides match TRBD1. J lost 7 bases, V lost 3 bases, and 3 bases had no gene match. The CDR3 runs to 12 residues. Germline V gives CDR1 SEHNR, CDR2 FQNEAQ (reference sequence). The CDR3, as DNA: TGTGCCAGCAGCTTCACAGGGGATGAGCAGTACTTC. This translates into CASSFTGDEQYF.

The V call is TRBV6-2 or TRBV6-3, the J call TRBJ2-4; no reliable D call. Looked up from germline, CDR1 is MNHEY and CDR2 is SVGEGT. The CDR3 runs to 13 residues. With 5 bases removed from V and 3 bases from J, the gap between germline ends came to 8 bases. CDR3 nucleotides: TGTGCCAGCAGTCACACGTTCAAAAACATTCAGTACTTC. It translates to CASSHTFKNIQYF.

The table lists this clonotype with a few counts. This sequence joins TRBV7-9 and TRBJ1-4; tentatively, D is TRBD1 (6 bases). V gave up 3 bases and J gave up 3 bases, with 17 bases separating them. This CDR3 contains 17 residues. CDR1 is SEHNR, CDR2 FQNEAQ, per germline (reference sequence). CDR3 in amino acids: CASSFRGGAGANEKLFF. CDR3 in DNA: TGTGCCAGCAGCTTCCGGGGGGGGGCTGGGGCTAATGAAAAACTGTTTTTT.

This clonotype appeared a few times. V gene TRBV7-2 combines with J gene TRBJ2-7, with 8 nucleotides matching TRBD2. The germline CDR1 and CDR2 sequences are SGHTA and FQGNSA. The CDR3 has 16 residues. V was clipped by 5 bases and J by 0 bases; unmatched bases: 9. The DNA of the CDR3 is TGTGCCAGCAGCATTACCGGGACTAGGAACTCCTACGAGCAGTACTTC. Amino acid sequence: CASSITGTRNSYEQYF.

The table lists this clonotype with a few counts. V and J are TRBV7-9 and TRBJ2-3; tentative D call: TRBD2 (5 bases). V was shortened by 5 bases and J by 0 bases, with 18 bases between the two germline ends. The CDR3 totals 17 residues. The germline V gene has CDR1 SEHNR and CDR2 FQNEAQ (reference sequence). Here the CDR3 DNA reads TGTGCCAGCAGCCAACTTATAGCGCTTCCTAGCACAGATACGCAGTATTTT. This encodes CASSQLIALPSTDTQYF.

This clonotype was recorded at least ten times. This sequence joins TRBV9 and TRBJ2-2; D tentatively reads TRBD1 or TRBD2 (6 bases each). The CDR3 contains 16 residues. Trimming stripped 0 bases from V and 5 bases from J, with 14 bases between. Germline-derived CDR1 and CDR2 are SGDLS and YYNGEE. CDR3 nucleotides: TGTGCCAGCAGCGTAGTTCGAGGAGGGGGGACCGGGGAGCTGTTTTTT. Its protein is CASSVVRGGGTGELFF.

The sample holds one count of this clonotype. A much larger clone lies a single base off, so this may be a read error. V usage is TRBV24-1 and J usage is TRBJ2-1, with a possible D match to TRBD1 (6 bases). Germline V gene sequence: CDR1 KGHDR, CDR2 SFDVKD. The CDR3 loop spans 15 amino acids. The CDR3: CATSVAGQPYNKQFF. CDR3 in DNA: TGTGCCACCAGTGTAGCCGGACAGCCCTACAATAAGCAGTTCTTC.

This clonotype came up many times. V and J are TRBV5-1 and TRBJ2-3; 14 bases align to TRBD2. The CDR3 covers 18 residues. From germline, CDR1 is SGHRS and CDR2 YFSETQ. J lost 4 bases, V lost 4 bases, and 11 bases had no gene match. The DNA for the CDR3 is TGCGCCAGCAGCGCGTACGGATGGACTAGCGGGAGGTCAGATACGCAGTATTTT. Its translation is CASSAYGWTSGRSDTQYF.

This clonotype was found many times. Written as DNA, the CDR3 is TGTGCCAGCAGCGGAGGGGAGCAGTACTTC. This sequence encodes CASSGGEQYF. J is TRBJ2-7 and V is TRBV12-3 or TRBV12-4; perhaps TRBD2 as D (6 bases). There are 10 residues in the CDR3. Trimming shortened V by 6 bases and J by 7 bases, and 7 bases separated the two germline ends.

This clonotype was found a few times. The CDR3 DNA reads as TGCAGCGCCCTTTTGGAGATGACCTCCTACGAGCAGTACTTC. Protein product: CSALLEMTSYEQYF. V and J are TRBV29-1 and TRBJ2-7, with D unclear. CDR1 is SQVTM and CDR2 is ANQGSEA in the germline V gene. The CDR3 totals 14 residues. Trimming cost V 7 bases and J 0 bases, with 16 bases left between them.

Only a few counts were recorded for this clonotype. The chain has TRBV6-6 and TRBJ2-3; the D is unclear. Germline CDR1 and CDR2: MNHNY and SVGAGI (reference sequence). The CDR3 runs 12 residues. The germline V and J ends were trimmed by 5 bases and 4 bases, with 7 bases remaining between them. This CDR3 is CASSEASDTQYF. CDR3 nucleotides: TGTGCCAGCAGTGAGGCATCAGATACGCAGTATTTT.

This clonotype showed up just a few times. The rearrangement links TRBV14 to TRBJ2-1; D perhaps matches TRBD1 (6 bases). This CDR3 has 17 residues. Trimming shortened V by 1 base and J by 6 bases, and 19 bases separated the two germline ends. Germline V gene lookup returns CDR1 SGHDN and CDR2 FVKESK. CDR3 sequence (DNA): TGTGCCAGCAGCCAAGGAACGGACAGCCGATATTTCAATGAGCAGTTCTTC. This encodes CASSQGTDSRYFNEQFF.

This clonotype was counted between two and nine times. This chain connects TRBV4-3 to TRBJ2-3; TRBD2 matches 8 bases. The CDR3 extends over 16 amino acids. Germline CDR1 is LGHNA and CDR2 is YSLEER. V shed 4 bases, J shed 0 bases, and the junction held 6 bases outside the gene matches. Here the CDR3 DNA reads TGCGCCAGCAGCCGCCTGATAGCGGGGAGCACAGATACGCAGTATTTT. Translating it yields CASSRLIAGSTDTQYF.

This rearrangement joins TRBV3-1 to TRBJ1-1; 9 bases are a match to TRBD1. The CDR3 extends over 17 amino acids. V dropped 1 base and J dropped 2; count of bases not matched to a gene: 8. The germline gives CDR1 LGHDT, CDR2 YNNKEL (reference sequence). In nucleotides, the CDR3 is TGTGCCAGCAGCCAAGGTAGGGACAGGGCACTTAACACTGAAGCTTTCTTT. It translates to CASSQGRDRALNTEAFF.

This clonotype has only a few counts. V gene TRBV27 combines with J gene TRBJ2-1; 7 bases map to TRBD2. This CDR3 region has 15 residues. V was clipped by 0 bases and J by 7 bases; unmatched bases: 6. Germline CDR1 is MNHEY and CDR2 is SMNVEV (reference sequence). CDR3: CASSLSAGAWNEQFF. DNA of the CDR3: TGTGCCAGCAGTTTATCGGCGGGAGCTTGGAATGAGCAGTTCTTC.

J is TRBJ2-7 and V is TRBV3-1, with D possibly being TRBD1 (7 bases). This CDR3 spans 17 amino acids. The germline gives CDR1 LGHDT, CDR2 YNNKEL (reference sequence). Trimming shortened V by 4 bases and J by 6 bases, and 25 bases separated the two germline ends. CDR3 in amino acids: CASSPRTGQPQGGEQYF. The CDR3 DNA reads as TGTGCCAGCAGCCCTAGGACGGGACAACCCCAGGGGGGCGAGCAGTACTTC.

The rearrangement uses TRBV28 and TRBJ2-1, with D perhaps matching TRBD1 (5 bases). Trimming took off 6 bases at V and 10 bases at J, with 16 bases between the two ends. The CDR3 is 13 residues long. CDR1 is MDHEN and CDR2 is SYDVKM in the germline V gene. The CDR3 DNA sequence: TGTGCCAGCAGCCTCTCCAGGGTCGCCGAGCAGTTCTTC. Protein sequence: CASSLSRVAEQFF. The full variable domain, rest sourced from reference TRBV28 and TRBJ2-1, is DVKVTQSSRYLVKRTGEKVFLECVQDMDHENMFWYRQDPGLGLRLIYFSYDVKMKEKGDIPEGYSVSREKKERFSLILESASTNQTSMYLCASSLSRVAEQFFGPGTRLTVL.

This clonotype was recorded a few times. The rearrangement links TRBV5-1 to TRBJ2-1; TRBD1 aligns across 7 bases. This CDR3 has 17 residues. Germline values: CDR1 SGHRS, CDR2 YFSETQ. V shed 5 bases, J shed 7 bases, and the junction held 18 bases outside the gene matches. The CDR3 nucleotides read TGCGCCAGCAGTATTAGGAAAGTGACAGGGAATAGGAATGAGCAGTTCTTC. Its protein is CASSIRKVTGNRNEQFF.

This clonotype was detected ten times or more. The CDR3 DNA sequence: TGTGCCACCAGCAGTCGCCGGGACCCAGATAGCAATCAGCCCCAGCATTTT. This codes for CATSSRRDPDSNQPQHF. The gene calls are TRBV15 and TRBJ1-5, with D tentatively TRBD1 (5 bases). The germline V gene encodes CDR1 LNHNV and CDR2 YYDKDF (reference sequence). This CDR3 region has 17 residues. The germline V and J ends were trimmed by 3 bases and 0 bases, with 15 bases remaining between them. The variable domain in full, with the rest retrieved from reference TRBV15 and TRBJ1-5, is DAMVIQNPRYQVTQFGKPVTLSCSQTLNHNVMYWYQQKSSQAPKLLFHYYDKDFNNEADTPDNFQSRRPNTSFCFLDIRSPGLGDTAMYLCATSSRRDPDSNQPQHFGDGTRLSIL.

The V gene is TRBV7-8, the J gene TRBJ1-2; maybe TRBD1 (5 bases). CDR1 SGHVS and CDR2 FQNEAQ come from the germline V gene. This CDR3 comprises 15 residues. The ends were cut back, 4 bases at V and 2 bases at J, with 14 bases in the middle. CDR3 region: CASSSSRVSNYGYTF. In nucleotides, the CDR3 is TGTGCCAGCAGCTCCTCCAGGGTCAGCAACTATGGCTACACCTTC.